The following is a T cell receptor beta chain sequence with its context. This clonotype turned up a few times. What this receptor recognizes is not known. Base quality data are lacking; no much larger clone is found one base away. The entry originates in a study of response to subunit inactivated influenza vaccine (dated by TCRdb to 2016 to 2019). Context from the whole study: The study used deep quantitative T cell receptor repertoire profiling to track responses to a trivalent subunit inactivated influenza vaccine. What the authors observed across the whole study: According to the authors, only a limited number of new T cells may be recruited by each seasonal influenza vaccination.

The library was prepared using RT-PCR. Sequenced using an Illumina HiSeq 2500. TCRdb itself trimmed the public reads at Q25 with fastp, ran MiXCR and retained productive beta chains. Each record represents a unique CDR3 protein, reported with the most common genes and DNA among its rows. The sample records 500,000 or so distinct CDR3 sequences, 16% of which are singletons. Around 3% of the sample goes to the ten largest clones. Trimming leaves V shorter by 3 bases and J shorter by 6 bases, with the junction holding 14 bases beyond the gene matches. Via the germline V gene (reference sequence), CDR1 is DFQATT and CDR2 SNEGSKA. The CDR3 has 17 amino acids, counting the end cysteine and phenylalanine. Solely the CDR3 DNA is kept, with 51 bases framed from the first base.

The rearrangement combines TRBV20-1 with TRBJ2-3, and 11 junction bases match TRBD2. The sequence was obtained from a man aged 50 to 69 who received an inactivated influenza vaccine. Donor details come from another sample of the same person, matched by shared clones. The material was CD4+ T cells sorted from PBMCs, obtained about 24 months after vaccination. The CDR3 reads as follows: CSARVILAGATPDTQYF. The nucleotide sequence reads TGCAGTGCTAGGGTAATACTAGCGGGAGCGACCCCGGATACGCAGTATTTT.